One sample yielded the 2 T cell receptor beta chains listed below, sequenced in a study of response to subunit inactivated influenza vaccine. TCRdb processed the RT-PCR reads anew with MiXCR; each CDR3 protein has one entry. The top ten clones hold 11% of a sample with hundreds of thousands of distinct CDR3 sequences, 15% to 17% of them seen once. Sequencing used PBMCs from blood, obtained about 11 days after vaccination. The receptors derive from a man aged 50 to 60 who received an inactivated influenza vaccine.

The rearrangement uses TRBV11-1 and TRBJ2-3; 7 nucleotides align to TRBD1. J gave up 4 bases and V 5 bases, and 12 bases lay outside the gene matches. CDR1 and CDR2 (germline): SGHAT, FQDESV (reference sequence). This CDR3 is 16 amino acids long. CDR3 sequence reads: CASSKGTGVGSDTQYF. CDR3 sequence (DNA): TGTGCCAGCAGCAAAGGTACAGGGGTGGGCTCAGATACGCAGTATTTT. Complete variable domain (other parts from reference TRBV11-1 and TRBJ2-3): EAEVAQSPRYKITEKSQAVAFWCDPISGHATLYWYRQILGQGPELLVQFQDESVVDDSQLPKDRFSAERLKGVDSTLKIQPAELGDSAMYLCASSKGTGVGSDTQYFGPGTRLTVL.

This clonotype has more than one count but fewer than ten. The chain uses TRBV4-3 and TRBJ2-1; 9 bases agree with TRBD1. The CDR3 contains 15 residues. V was pared by 1 base and J by 8 bases, with 6 bases of the junction left unmatched. Germline loops: CDR1 LGHNA, CDR2 YSLEER. The CDR3 region is CASSQAGTGPYEQFF. The CDR3 region has the DNA TGCGCCAGCAGCCAAGCCGGGACAGGGCCCTATGAGCAGTTCTTC.